The 24 T cell receptor beta chains listed next were all sequenced from one sample in a study of T cell responses to AZD1222 COVID-19 vaccine (dated by TCRdb to the early 2020s). The sample's time point, from its label and the paper: about 28 days (+/-7) after the second vaccine dose. Library generation was performed with the immunoSEQ multiplex PCR assay. The immuneACCESS repertoire file appears here via TCRdb, limited to in-frame rearrangements. These files lack a portion of the clones; in checked studies, under half of the deficit traces to unresolved V genes, and the cause of the others is not known. Across this sample there are roughly 150,000 clones, with roughly 92% seen only once. The ten top clones hold over 1% of the sample. The material sequenced was peripheral blood, taken 28 days after the second AZD1222 dose. These TCRs come from an adult who received the AZD1222 COVID-19 vaccine.

The sample holds one count of this clone. The rearrangement links TRBV3-1 (or the pseudogene TRBV3-2) to TRBJ2-7; TRBD2 matches at 7 bases. The CDR3 length is 17 residues. Germline assignment: CDR1 LGHDT and CDR2 YNNKEL (reference sequence). With V trimmed by 0 bases and J by 7 bases, 15 bases remained unmatched. Here the CDR3 reads CASSQEFGGGPLWEQYF. The CDR3 nucleotides are TGTGCCAGCAGCCAAGAATTCGGCGGGGGACCACTTTGGGAGCAGTACTTC.

The chain joins TRBV7-3 to TRBJ2-2, with a possible D match to TRBD2 (5 bases). V was cut by 6 bases and J by 3 bases, with 11 bases left in between. The CDR3 sequence is 14 residues long. Per germline, CDR1 SGHTA and CDR2 FQGTGA. CDR3 nucleotides: TGTGCCAGCAGGCTGGACTTTTACACCGGGGAGCTGTTTTTT. Translating it yields CASRLDFYTGELFF.

The gene calls are TRBV3-1 (or the pseudogene TRBV3-2) and TRBJ2-1; 11 bases are shared with TRBD2. J gave up 6 bases and V 8 bases, and 9 bases lay outside the gene matches. The V gene's germline CDR1 is LGHDT and CDR2 YNNKEL (reference sequence). CDR3 size: 15 residues. CDR3 DNA sequence: TGTGCCAGCGGCTTAGCGGGGGGGAACCTCAATGAGCAGTTCTTC. Its protein is CASGLAGGNLNEQFF.

V usage is TRBV7-9 and J usage is TRBJ2-7; 9 nucleotides match TRBD1. Trimming cost V 5 bases and J 0 bases; bases outside gene matches: 11. CDR3 size: 17 residues. Germline assignment: CDR1 SEHNR and CDR2 FQNEAQ (reference sequence). CDR3 coding DNA: TGTGCCAGCAGCACCACGCAGGGGACAGGGCCCTCCTACGAGCAGTACTTC. This codes for CASSTTQGTGPSYEQYF. Full variable domain (outside the CDR3, taken from reference TRBV7-9 and TRBJ2-7): DTGVSQNPRHKITKRGQNVTFRCDPISEHNRLYWYRQTLGQGPEFLTYFQNEAQLEKSRLLSDRFSAERPKGSFSTLEIQRTEQGDSAMYLCASSTTQGTGPSYEQYFGPGTRLTVT.

The gene calls are TRBV19 and TRBJ2-1, with 7 bases fitting TRBD2. This CDR3 spans 19 amino acids. Germline lookup yields CDR1 LNHDA and CDR2 SQIVND (reference sequence). With V trimmed by 2 bases and J by 0 bases, 13 bases remained unmatched. The CDR3 sequence: CASSISGIAGRSSYNEQFF. Written as DNA, the CDR3 is TGTGCCAGTAGTATATCGGGGATAGCGGGCAGGAGCTCCTACAATGAGCAGTTCTTC.

The gene calls are TRBV27 and TRBJ2-1, with 13 positions matching TRBD2. CDR1 and CDR2 (germline): MNHEY, SMNVEV (reference sequence). J gave up 5 bases and V 4 bases, and 5 bases lay outside the gene matches. This CDR3 has 16 amino acids. CDR3: CASSSLLAGGHNEQFF. The DNA for the CDR3 is TGTGCCAGCAGTTCGCTACTAGCGGGGGGGCACAATGAGCAGTTCTTC.

The rearrangement uses TRBV7-8 and TRBJ1-5, with D possibly being TRBD1 (5 bases). The CDR3 has 12 residues. Trimming pared 5 bases from V and 6 bases from J, leaving 8 bases between. Germline loops: CDR1 SGHVS, CDR2 FQNEAQ. CDR3: CASSLGVQPQHF. The CDR3 nucleotides read TGTGCCAGCAGCCTAGGGGTTCAGCCCCAGCATTTT.

The chain recombines TRBV10-3 with TRBJ1-2, with D unresolved. Trimming cost V 2 bases and J 1 base, with 11 bases left between them. The CDR3 spans 15 residues. The germline V gene encodes CDR1 ENHRY and CDR2 SYGVKD. CDR3 DNA sequence: TGTGCCATCAGTGAGGCCCCGGGCCTTAACTATGGCTACACCTTC. Residues: CAISEAPGLNYGYTF.

The chain links TRBV18 to TRBJ2-3; D is perhaps TRBD2 (5 bases). V gave up 4 bases and J gave up 1 base, with 12 bases separating them. This CDR3 is 15 amino acids long. Looked up from germline, CDR1 is KGHSH and CDR2 is LQKENI. The CDR3, as DNA: TGTGCCAGCTCACGACTCGGGGTTGGCACAGATACGCAGTATTTT. Encoded protein: CASSRLGVGTDTQYF.

CDR3 region: CSGAGTYEQYF. The CDR3 DNA sequence: TGCAGTGGGGCGGGAACCTACGAGCAGTACTTC. The chain combines TRBV20-1 with TRBJ2-7; D is perhaps TRBD2 (6 bases). The CDR3 is 11 residues long. V shed 7 bases and J shed 2 bases, with 9 bases lying between them. Germline V lookup: CDR1 DFQATT, CDR2 SNEGSKA (reference sequence).

The chain joins TRBV9 to TRBJ2-1, with D possibly matching TRBD2 (6 bases). V gave up 0 bases and J gave up 6 bases, with 7 bases separating them. The CDR3 runs to 13 residues. Germline CDR1 is SGDLS and CDR2 is YYNGEE. The CDR3 nucleotides read TGTGCCAGCAGCGTAGGGGACTTCAATGAGCAGTTCTTC. Its protein is CASSVGDFNEQFF.

This chain joins TRBV6-6 and TRBJ2-2, with TRBD2 matching over 12 bases. Germline CDR1 reads MNHNY; CDR2 reads SVGAGI (reference sequence). The CDR3 contains 17 residues. J lost 6 bases, V lost 5 bases, and 10 bases had no gene match. The CDR3 region is CASSRRLAGARAGELFF. The DNA of the CDR3 is TGTGCCAGCAGTCGTCGACTAGCGGGGGCCCGGGCCGGGGAGCTGTTTTTT.

Concerning this clone itself: One end of the junction is discordant with germline, which a read error may explain. This rearrangement joins TRBV7-3 to TRBJ2-1, with 7 nucleotides matching TRBD2. The CDR3 consists of 16 residues. The germline V gene has CDR1 SGHTA and CDR2 FQGTGA. Here the CDR3 reads CASSLTLASGPNEQFF. DNA for the CDR3: TGTGCCAGCAGCCTAACTCTGGCTAGCGGACCCAATGAGCAGTTCTTC.

The DNA of the CDR3 is TGTGCCAGCAGTCGCCGGGGAGCGGGCTCCTACGAGCAGTACTTC. It specifies CASSRRGAGSYEQYF. The V and J genes are TRBV6-2 or TRBV6-3 and TRBJ2-7; D is perhaps TRBD2 (6 bases). The ends were cut back, 5 bases at V and 0 bases at J, with 14 bases in the middle. Germline V gene lookup returns CDR1 MNHEY and CDR2 SVGEGT. This CDR3 spans 15 amino acids.

V gene TRBV10-3 combines with J gene TRBJ2-1, with 9 nucleotides matching TRBD2. Trimming cost V 6 bases and J 9 bases; bases outside gene matches: 12. CDR1 ENHRY and CDR2 SYGVKD come from the germline V gene. The CDR3 length is 15 residues. In DNA, the CDR3 is TGTGCCATCAGAACCGGGACTAGCATCACAGTTGAGCAGTTCTTC. Its protein is CAIRTGTSITVEQFF.

This clone was observed a single time. J is TRBJ2-7 and V is TRBV7-9; TRBD1 might be the D (6 bases). Trimming stripped 5 bases from V and 2 bases from J, with 16 bases between. The germline V gene encodes CDR1 SEHNR and CDR2 FQNEAQ (reference sequence). The CDR3 contains 15 residues. The CDR3 loop reads CASSIPNRAPYEQYF. The CDR3 DNA is TGTGCCAGCAGCATCCCAAACAGGGCTCCCTACGAGCAGTACTTC. Complete variable domain (other parts from reference TRBV7-9 and TRBJ2-7): DTGVSQNPRHKITKRGQNVTFRCDPISEHNRLYWYRQTLGQGPEFLTYFQNEAQLEKSRLLSDRFSAERPKGSFSTLEIQRTEQGDSAMYLCASSIPNRAPYEQYFGPGTRLTVT.

This clone was picked up one time. This rearrangement joins TRBV6-4 to TRBJ1-5; no clear D. The CDR3 is 13 amino acids. The V and J ends lost 9 bases and 3 bases respectively, with 12 bases between them. The germline CDR1 and CDR2 sequences are MRHNA and SNTAGT. The CDR3 coding sequence is TGTGCCAGAAATATCGCCACCAATCAGCCCCAGCATTTT. Translated, it gives CARNIATNQPQHF.

The chain combines TRBV27 with TRBJ2-1; TRBD2 is a possible D gene (6 bases). The germline V gene encodes CDR1 MNHEY and CDR2 SMNVEV (reference sequence). The CDR3 loop spans 15 amino acids. Deletions cut 3 bases from V and 2 bases from J, with 11 bases between. The CDR3 nucleotides read TGTGCCAGCAGTTTCGGCGGGGTGACCTACAATGAGCAGTTCTTC. Translated, it gives CASSFGGVTYNEQFF.

The chain joins TRBV27 to TRBJ1-3; D is undetermined. V lost 2 bases and J lost 0, with 5 bases in between. The CDR3 sequence is 14 residues long. Germline CDR1 reads MNHEY; CDR2 reads SMNVEV (reference sequence). The CDR3 bases are TGTGCCAGCAGTTTAAGGTCCTCTGGAAACACCATATATTTT. Its protein product is CASSLRSSGNTIYF.

The rearrangement links TRBV12-5 to TRBJ1-5; D not certain. Deletions cut 5 bases from V and 0 bases from J, with 20 bases between. The CDR3 is made up of 18 amino acids. The V gene's germline CDR1 is LGHNT and CDR2 FRNRAP. DNA of the CDR3: TGTGCTAGTGGTCCCTCCCCCGGGAGGCTAAATAGCAATCAGCCCCAGCATTTT. This encodes CASGPSPGRLNSNQPQHF.

The chain joins TRBV28 to TRBJ1-5, with TRBD1 as a possible D gene (6 bases). The germline gives CDR1 MDHEN, CDR2 SYDVKM. Trimming removed 2 bases from V and 9 bases from J, with 17 bases in between. The CDR3 runs to 15 residues. As DNA, the CDR3 is TGTGCCAGCAGTTTAATGGACAGACGGGGTCCGCCCCAGCATTTT. Amino acid sequence: CASSLMDRRGPPQHF.

The chain joins TRBV18 to TRBJ1-1, with 8 bases fitting TRBD1. Per germline, CDR1 KGHSH and CDR2 LQKENI. V was clipped by 3 bases and J by 7 bases; unmatched bases: 4. The CDR3 loop spans 13 amino acids. For the CDR3, the DNA is TGTGCCAGCTCACCTTCTGGGACAGGTGAAGCTTTCTTT. This encodes CASSPSGTGEAFF.

The gene calls are TRBV7-2 and TRBJ1-3; D is ambiguous. The CDR3 runs 14 residues. From germline, CDR1 is SGHTA and CDR2 FQGNSA. V was shortened by 3 bases and J by 2 bases, with 8 bases between the two germline ends. The CDR3 region has the DNA TGTGCCAGCAGCTTCCAGACAACTGGAAACACCATATATTTT. Protein product: CASSFQTTGNTIYF.

The chain is built from TRBV28 and TRBJ1-1, with 7 bases lining up with TRBD1. Germline-derived CDR1 and CDR2 are MDHEN and SYDVKM. V dropped 3 bases and J dropped 5; count of bases not matched to a gene: 6. This CDR3 contains 14 residues. The CDR3 protein is CASSFYRGHTEAFF. The DNA for the CDR3 is TGTGCCAGCAGTTTTTACAGGGGTCATACTGAAGCTTTCTTT.